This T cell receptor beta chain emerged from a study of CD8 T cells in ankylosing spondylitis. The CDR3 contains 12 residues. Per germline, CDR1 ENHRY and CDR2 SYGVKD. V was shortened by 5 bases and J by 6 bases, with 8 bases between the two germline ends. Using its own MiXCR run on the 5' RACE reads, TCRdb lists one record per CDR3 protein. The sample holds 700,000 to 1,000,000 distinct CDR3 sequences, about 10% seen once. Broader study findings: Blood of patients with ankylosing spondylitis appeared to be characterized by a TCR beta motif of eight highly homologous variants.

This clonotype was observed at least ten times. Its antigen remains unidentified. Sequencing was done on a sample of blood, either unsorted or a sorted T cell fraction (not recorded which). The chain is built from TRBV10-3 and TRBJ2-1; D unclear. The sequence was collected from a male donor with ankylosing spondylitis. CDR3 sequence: CAISRDFNEQFF. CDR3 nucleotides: TGTGCCATCAGTAGGGATTTCAATGAGCAGTTCTTC.